This T cell receptor beta chain comes out of a study of cytomegalovirus exposure and HLA in healthy donors. The CDR3 length is 14 residues. V lost 4 bases and J lost 6; bases outside the gene matches: 8. Per the germline V gene, CDR1 is SQVTM and CDR2 is ANQGSEA. Using immunoSEQ multiplex PCR, the repertoire was profiled, and TCRdb retains in-frame clones only, with some absent. The sample has more than 45,000 clones; 89% are singletons. The sequence was collected from a woman aged 18-29 years in good health and CMV-seronegative. The rearrangement links TRBV29-1 to TRBJ2-3, with 9 bases aligning to TRBD2. Sequenced input: PBMCs. The CDR3 loop reads CSVVRLADWDTQYF. DNA for the CDR3: TGCAGCGTTGTACGACTAGCGGATTGGGATACGCAGTATTTT.